The 25 T cell receptor beta chains below come from one sample, sequenced in a study of human CD8 memory T cell subsets. By UMI-labeled 5' RACE, the TCR beta libraries were made. TCRdb derives one entry per CDR3 protein from the 5' RACE reads, leaving out DNA. This sample lists 5,000 to 6,000 distinct CDR3 sequences; its ten largest clones have 18%. Source material: CD8+ T cells from PBMCs. Source of these receptors: a human donor in good health.

The rearrangement joins TRBV5-1 to TRBJ2-4; TCRdb designates TRBD2, a call that cannot be tested without DNA. This CDR3 has 16 residues. Germline CDR1 SGHRS, CDR2 YFSETQ. The CDR3 is CASSFGPPGPRNIQYF.

The chain links TRBV28 to TRBJ2-7; the TRBD1 assignment by TCRdb is unverifiable without DNA. In germline, CDR1 is MDHEN, CDR2 SYDVKM. The CDR3 is 12 residues long. CDR3 protein: CASSIRGYEQYF.

CDR3 residues: CASKKWNTEAFF. The rearrangement links TRBV19 to TRBJ1-1. The length of the CDR3 is 12 residues. From germline, CDR1 is LNHDA and CDR2 SQIVND (reference sequence).

V gene TRBV28 combines with J gene TRBJ1-2; the TCRdb call, TRBD1, lacks DNA for checking. This CDR3 has 16 amino acids. CDR1 and CDR2 from the germline V gene are MDHEN and SYDVKM. The CDR3 spells CASSSDRVTTNYGYTF.

V usage is TRBV20-1 and J usage is TRBJ2-1; TCRdb picks TRBD2, but there is no DNA to check that call. This CDR3 is 15 amino acids long. The germline gives CDR1 DFQATT, CDR2 SNEGSKA (reference sequence). This CDR3 reads CSARDQETSDNEQFF.

This clonotype is medium-sized by frequency. V gene TRBV2 combines with J gene TRBJ1-2; TCRdb picks TRBD1, but there is no DNA to check that call. The germline CDR1 and CDR2 sequences are SNHLY and FYNNEI. The length of the CDR3 is 16 residues. This CDR3 is CASSDNSSPRDYGYTF.

This rearrangement joins TRBV27 to TRBJ1-1; TCRdb proposes TRBD1, but this gene call is untestable without DNA. The CDR3 is 15 residues long. Per the germline V gene, CDR1 is MNHEY and CDR2 is SMNVEV (reference sequence). CDR3 amino acids: CASSLYPEGDTEAFF.

The chain joins TRBV28 to TRBJ2-5; lacking DNA, the TRBD2 call made by TCRdb goes unchecked. The CDR3 has 19 residues. Germline V gives CDR1 MDHEN, CDR2 SYDVKM. The CDR3 here is CASSTKSLAGGQYQETQYF.

The chain recombines TRBV6-5 with TRBJ1-6; TCRdb's D call of TRBD1 is untestable without DNA. This CDR3 is 17 amino acids long. CDR1 MNHEY and CDR2 SVGAGI come from the germline V gene. This CDR3 is CASSPGTSDSYNSPLHF.

The V call is TRBV28, the J call TRBJ2-7; TCRdb calls TRBD1, which cannot be checked without DNA. The CDR3 runs 14 residues. Germline V CDR1 and CDR2: MDHEN, SYDVKM. The CDR3 loop is CASSPLGASYEQYF.

The rearrangement uses TRBV5-4 and TRBJ2-7; TCRdb's D gene call, TRBD1, goes unchecked for lack of DNA. Germline lookup yields CDR1 SGHNT and CDR2 YYREEE (reference sequence). CDR3 length: 13 residues. The CDR3 protein is CASSLDRAYEQYF.

The chain carries TRBV29-1 and TRBJ1-2; TCRdb lists TRBD1, though no DNA is available to test this call. The CDR3 consists of 12 residues. The germline V gene has CDR1 SQVTM and CDR2 ANQGSEA. The CDR3 loop reads CSAPDGRDGYTF.

The chain uses TRBV13 and TRBJ2-5; the D call of TRBD1 rests on TCRdb alone, since no DNA is present to check it. This CDR3 has 13 residues. CDR1 and CDR2 (germline): PRHDT, FYEKMQ (reference sequence). The CDR3 region is CASSFGTPGAQYF.

V usage is TRBV20-1 and J usage is TRBJ1-2. CDR3 length equals 12 residues. The germline gives CDR1 DFQATT, CDR2 SNEGSKA (reference sequence). The CDR3 loop is CSARDEGTGYTF.

V gene TRBV2 combines with J gene TRBJ2-7; TCRdb's D call, TRBD2, is unchecked because there is no DNA. There are 13 residues in the CDR3. CDR1 is SNHLY and CDR2 is FYNNEI in the germline V gene. This CDR3 reads CASRTSGRKEQYF.

This chain joins TRBV29-1 and TRBJ1-1; TCRdb's D call, TRBD1, is unchecked because there is no DNA. The CDR3 covers 13 residues. The germline CDR1 and CDR2 sequences are SQVTM and ANQGSEA. CDR3 protein: CSVGEGALTEAFF.

The CDR3 loop reads CASSLDRGWGGEQFF. The J gene is TRBJ2-1, the V gene TRBV28; TCRdb picks TRBD1, but there is no DNA to check that call. This CDR3 is 15 amino acids long. Per the germline V gene, CDR1 is MDHEN and CDR2 is SYDVKM.

The rearrangement uses TRBV5-4 and TRBJ1-2; TCRdb designates TRBD1, a call that cannot be tested without DNA. CDR3 length: 16 amino acids. From germline, CDR1 is SGHNT and CDR2 YYREEE (reference sequence). The CDR3 loop reads CASSYQGTSPNYGYTF. Looking up the rest from reference TRBV5-4 and TRBJ1-2 gives the full variable domain: ETGVTQSPTHLIKTRGQQVTLRCSSQSGHNTVSWYQQALGQGPQFIFQYYREEENGRGNFPPRFSGLQFPNYSSELNVNALELDDSALYLCASSYQGTSPNYGYTFGSGTRLTVV.

The chain links TRBV9 to TRBJ1-6; the TCRdb D gene call, TRBD1, has no DNA to confirm it. CDR1 is SGDLS, CDR2 YYNGEE, per germline. This CDR3 is built from 15 residues. The CDR3 here is CASSATEGGNSPLHF.

The chain joins TRBV25-1 to TRBJ1-2; TCRdb lists TRBD1, though no DNA is available to test this call. Per the germline V gene, CDR1 is MGHDK and CDR2 is SYGVNS. The CDR3 sequence is 14 residues long. CDR3 protein: CASSDGGNYYGYTF.

This chain joins TRBV5-6 and TRBJ2-7; without DNA, the TCRdb call of TRBD1 cannot be checked. The V gene's germline CDR1 is SGHDT and CDR2 YYEEEE. The CDR3 covers 16 residues. CDR3 sequence: CASSLATSWGSEEQYF.

CDR3 in amino acids: CASSNRGIYGYTF. The chain employs TRBV2 and TRBJ1-2; without DNA, the TCRdb call of TRBD1 cannot be checked. The CDR3 spans 13 residues. Germline CDR1 and CDR2: SNHLY and FYNNEI.

This chain uses TRBV2 with TRBJ2-5. There are 13 residues in the CDR3. The germline CDR1 and CDR2 sequences are SNHLY and FYNNEI. The CDR3 protein is CASSPQAQETQYF.

This clonotype registers medium-sized by frequency. The gene calls are TRBV12-3 or TRBV12-4 and TRBJ2-1; TCRdb gives TRBD2 as the D gene, but with no DNA this cannot be confirmed. This CDR3 region has 13 residues. The CDR3 loop reads CASSPPEGEEQFF.

This sequence joins TRBV28 and TRBJ1-5; lacking DNA, the TRBD1 call made by TCRdb goes unchecked. Germline CDR1 reads MDHEN; CDR2 reads SYDVKM. The CDR3 is 15 residues long. The CDR3 is CATSRGQGGNQPQHF.